This passage covers 27 T cell receptor beta chains from one sample sequenced in a study of beta chain features in type 1 diabetes. Overall study findings and caveats: There was a moderate but significant shortening of TCRB CDR3s in all four CD4+ subsets of Type 1 diabetes patients.

The authors reverse transcribed all of the isolated RNA, so sequencing captured expressed TCRB transcripts. Assay used: immunoSEQ multiplex PCR; TCRdb lists only in-frame clones, some missing. The table records a few hundred thousand clones, approximately 14% of them present only once. No cognate antigen is known for these TCRs. Sequenced sample: naive CD4+ T cells from blood. Receptors originate from a man in his thirties or forties with type 1 diabetes.

The chain employs TRBV28 and TRBJ1-2; 9 bases line up with TRBD1. The ends lost 6 bases at V and 8 bases at J; junction bases unmatched: 10. CDR3 size: 14 residues. Germline V gene lookup returns CDR1 MDHEN and CDR2 SYDVKM. The CDR3 coding sequence is TGTGCCAGCAGAACTACCGGGACAGGGAGCGGCTACACCTTC. Translating it yields CASRTTGTGSGYTF.

V usage is TRBV6-5 and J usage is TRBJ1-5; TRBD1 agrees at 8 bases. CDR1 and CDR2 (germline): MNHEY, SVGAGI. CDR3 size: 14 residues. V dropped 4 bases and J dropped 6; count of bases not matched to a gene: 5. CDR3 sequence reads: CASSSDRGGQPQHF. CDR3 coding DNA: TGTGCCAGCAGTTCAGACAGGGGAGGTCAGCCCCAGCATTTT.

The chain uses TRBV7-9 and TRBJ2-1; 11 positions agree with TRBD2. This CDR3 comprises 14 residues. Trimming took 6 bases from V and 8 from J; bases not matched to a gene: 6. The V gene's germline CDR1 is SEHNR and CDR2 FQNEAQ (reference sequence). CDR3: CASSLAGGVDEQFF. The CDR3 DNA reads TGTGCCAGCAGTCTAGCGGGAGGTGTGGATGAGCAGTTCTTC.

The V gene is TRBV28, the J gene TRBJ2-1, with D possibly TRBD2 on 5 matching bases. The CDR3 is made up of 16 amino acids. Germline V gene data show CDR1 as MDHEN and CDR2 as SYDVKM. V lost 5 bases and J lost 3, with 17 bases in between. CDR3 sequence reads: CASSDASSRSYNEQFF. The DNA of the CDR3 is TGTGCCAGCAGTGATGCGTCTAGCAGAAGCTACAATGAGCAGTTCTTC.

In this sample, this clone turned up a few times. V is TRBV7-9 and J is TRBJ2-7, with D perhaps TRBD2 (5 bases). CDR1 is SEHNR, CDR2 FQNEAQ, per germline (reference sequence). The V end was cut by 3 bases, the J end by 0 bases, with 6 bases between. The CDR3 contains 13 residues. CDR3 DNA: TGTGCCAGCAGCTTTACTAGCTCCTACGAGCAGTACTTC. Encoded protein: CASSFTSSYEQYF. Full variable domain (outside the CDR3, taken from reference TRBV7-9 and TRBJ2-7): DTGVSQNPRHKITKRGQNVTFRCDPISEHNRLYWYRQTLGQGPEFLTYFQNEAQLEKSRLLSDRFSAERPKGSFSTLEIQRTEQGDSAMYLCASSFTSSYEQYFGPGTRLTVT.

Only a few counts were recorded for this clone. The chain joins TRBV5-1 to TRBJ2-6, with 10 nucleotides matching TRBD2. After removal of 3 bases from V and 1 base from J, the junction contained 4 bases not matched to a gene. From germline, CDR1 is SGHRS and CDR2 YFSETQ. This CDR3 region has 17 residues. CDR3 DNA sequence: TGCGCCAGCAGCTCGGCACTAGCGGGGTCTGGGGCCAACGTCCTGACTTTC. It translates to CASSSALAGSGANVLTF.

The chain joins TRBV11-2 to TRBJ2-5, with 9 bases identical to TRBD1. J gave up 5 bases and V 4 bases, and 11 bases lay outside the gene matches. Germline V lookup: CDR1 SGHAT, CDR2 FQNNGV. The CDR3 has 16 amino acids. The CDR3 DNA sequence: TGTGCCAGCAGCTCTATCTTACAGGGGGCGAGGGAGACCCAGTACTTC. Translated, it gives CASSSILQGARETQYF.

This clone was recorded once. The J gene is TRBJ1-3, the V gene TRBV27; D is unclear. The germline CDR1 and CDR2 sequences are MNHEY and SMNVEV (reference sequence). This CDR3 comprises 15 residues. V was clipped by 2 bases and J by 4 bases, with 12 bases between them. CDR3 DNA: TGTGCCAGCAGTTTACGCCTGAACTTCGGAAACACCATATATTTT. It codes for CASSLRLNFGNTIYF.

The rearrangement links TRBV27 to TRBJ2-3; D possibly corresponds to TRBD1 (6 bases). This CDR3 comprises 12 residues. The germline gives CDR1 MNHEY, CDR2 SMNVEV (reference sequence). The V end lost 4 bases, the J end lost 10 bases, and 12 bases lay between the germline ends. The CDR3: CASSSYRVPQYF. The CDR3, as DNA: TGTGCCAGCAGTTCTTACAGGGTCCCGCAGTATTTT.

The rearrangement joins TRBV6-1 to TRBJ1-1; D is ambiguous. With 2 bases removed from V and 6 bases from J, the gap between germline ends came to 13 bases. This CDR3 contains 14 residues. In germline, CDR1 is MNHNS, CDR2 SASEGT. The chain's CDR3 is CASSERGLVAEAFF. Written as DNA, the CDR3 is TGTGCCAGCAGTGAACGAGGGCTGGTCGCTGAAGCTTTCTTT.

The rearrangement links TRBV30 to TRBJ2-1; 14 bases agree with TRBD2. Germline CDR1 and CDR2: GTSNPN and SVGIG (reference sequence). V lost 2 bases, J lost 13 bases, and 7 bases stayed unmatched. The CDR3 length is 14 residues. As DNA, the CDR3 is TGTGCCTGGAGTTCCGGGACTAGCGGGAGATCCCAGTTCTTC. It is translated as CAWSSGTSGRSQFF.

This clone showed up just a few times. The gene calls are TRBV29-1 and TRBJ1-1; TRBD1 aligns across 8 bases. V was clipped by 4 bases and J by 3 bases; unmatched bases: 10. The CDR3 runs to 15 residues. Germline loops: CDR1 SQVTM, CDR2 ANQGSEA. CDR3 residues: CSVAFQGAVYTEAFF. The CDR3 region has the DNA TGCAGCGTTGCTTTCCAGGGGGCGGTTTACACTGAAGCTTTCTTT.

This clone was seen more than once but under ten times. The rearrangement links TRBV30 to TRBJ2-7; 12 nucleotides line up with TRBD2. This CDR3 is built from 14 residues. J was trimmed by 2 bases and V by 3 bases; bases with no gene match: 2. In germline, CDR1 is GTSNPN, CDR2 SVGIG (reference sequence). The CDR3 DNA sequence: TGTGCCTGGAGGACTAGCGGGGGAACCTACGAGCAGTACTTC. Amino acids: CAWRTSGGTYEQYF.

This clone showed up just a few times. This sequence joins TRBV28 and TRBJ2-7; maybe TRBD2 (6 bases). The CDR3 consists of 15 residues. Per germline, CDR1 MDHEN and CDR2 SYDVKM. Trimming shortened V by 5 bases and J by 7 bases, and 21 bases separated the two germline ends. The CDR3 region has the DNA TGTGCCAGCAGTCCTAAACCGGGACTGTCGAAGGAGCAGTACTTC. Protein product: CASSPKPGLSKEQYF.

The chain recombines TRBV9 with TRBJ2-5, with D maybe TRBD1 (5 bases). Matching the DNA end better, TRBJ2-7 makes the J call doubtful. The CDR3 covers 13 residues. CDR1 is SGDLS, CDR2 YYNGEE, per germline. The CDR3 DNA is TGTGCCAGCACTACGTCAGGGTCCGGCGAGCAGTACTTC. Its protein is CASTTSGSGEQYF.

The genes are TRBV4-1 and TRBJ2-5, with 7 bases aligning to TRBD2. The CDR3 is 17 amino acids. V gave up 5 bases and J gave up 0 bases; unmatched junction bases: 12. Germline V gene data show CDR1 as MGHRA and CDR2 as YSYEKL. CDR3 coding DNA: TGCGCCAGCAGCGCAACTGCTAGCGGCGGGTACCAAGAGACCCAGTACTTC. Its protein product is CASSATASGGYQETQYF.

The V gene is TRBV15, the J gene TRBJ1-4; 12 bases align to TRBD1. The J segment lost 8 bases and the V segment lost 4 bases, leaving 8 bases of the junction unmatched. Germline CDR1 and CDR2: LNHNV and YYDKDF (reference sequence). CDR3 length equals 16 residues. The CDR3 DNA reads TGTGCCACCAGCAACCGGGACAGGGGGCTTTCGGAAAAACTGTTTTTT. The encoded protein is CATSNRDRGLSEKLFF.

This clone was seen a handful of times. The chain is built from TRBV6-4 and TRBJ2-3; D is unresolved. The CDR3 sequence is 13 residues long. V dropped 2 bases and J dropped 3 bases, with 6 bases sitting between them. Germline lookup yields CDR1 MRHNA and CDR2 SNTAGT. Here the CDR3 DNA reads TGTGCCAGCAGTGACCAGAGGACAGATACGCAGTATTTT. Translation: CASSDQRTDTQYF.

This clone was counted between two and nine times. CDR3 bases: TGTGCCATCGCGGCAGGGGAGAATCAGCCCCAGCATTTT. This translates into CAIAAGENQPQHF. The chain joins TRBV10-3 to TRBJ1-5; TRBD1 is a possible D gene (6 bases). In germline, CDR1 is ENHRY, CDR2 SYGVKD. Trimming pared 8 bases from V and 4 bases from J, leaving 12 bases between. The CDR3 is 13 residues long.

This clone was observed a handful of times. The chain employs TRBV28 and TRBJ2-3; D ambiguous. Germline-derived CDR1 and CDR2 are MDHEN and SYDVKM. This CDR3 spans 13 amino acids. V gave up 6 bases and J gave up 0 bases, with 7 bases separating them. Written as DNA, the CDR3 is TGTGCCAGCAGCACCGCGAGCACAGATACGCAGTATTTT. Translation: CASSTASTDTQYF.

This clone was found a few times. The chain links TRBV2 to TRBJ1-5; D may be TRBD1 (6 bases). This CDR3 spans 14 amino acids. The germline V gene has CDR1 SNHLY and CDR2 FYNNEI. Trimming shortened V by 6 bases and J by 4 bases, and 13 bases separated the two germline ends. The CDR3 nucleotides are TGTGCCAGCAGAGAGGACAGTAGAAATCAGCCCCAGCATTTT. Translating gives CASREDSRNQPQHF.

The rearrangement joins TRBV18 to TRBJ1-5; a possible D gene is TRBD1 (5 bases). The V and J ends lost 2 bases and 3 bases respectively, with 14 bases between them. The CDR3 totals 16 residues. The germline gives CDR1 KGHSH, CDR2 LQKENI. The CDR3 loop reads CASSPATGLLNQPQHF. The CDR3 DNA reads TGTGCCAGCTCACCAGCTACAGGACTACTCAATCAGCCCCAGCATTTT.

About this clone itself: Within the sample, other DNA sequences also encode this same CDR3. The chain carries TRBV18 and TRBJ2-7, with TRBD2 matching 12 bases. The CDR3 sequence is 15 residues long. Trimming removed 3 bases from V and 2 bases from J; junction bases left unmatched: 2. Germline V CDR1 and CDR2: KGHSH, LQKENI. The CDR3: CASSPRTSGTYEQYF. CDR3 sequence (DNA): TGTGCCAGCTCACCGCGGACTAGCGGGACCTACGAGCAGTACTTC.

The V call is TRBV4-3, the J call TRBJ2-7, with D tentatively TRBD1 (7 bases). CDR3 length equals 16 residues. Trimming removed 5 bases from V and 2 bases from J, with 19 bases in between. From germline, CDR1 is LGHNA and CDR2 YSLEER. The CDR3 bases are TGCGCCAGCAGCACCCGAGGAGGGGGCAACCCCTACGAGCAGTACTTC. It codes for CASSTRGGGNPYEQYF.

This chain connects TRBV5-1 to TRBJ2-7; perhaps TRBD2 as D (6 bases). Germline CDR1 SGHRS, CDR2 YFSETQ. Trimming shortened V by 4 bases and J by 3 bases, and 11 bases separated the two germline ends. The CDR3 contains 13 residues. The CDR3 DNA reads as TGCGCCAGCAGCGTCGGGACTCTCTACGAGCAGTACTTC. Protein product: CASSVGTLYEQYF.

This chain connects TRBV9 to TRBJ2-2; the match to TRBD1 covers 7 bases. Germline V gene data show CDR1 as SGDLS and CDR2 as YYNGEE. The CDR3 contains 16 residues. The trim removed 4 bases at V and 1 base at J, leaving 7 bases unmatched. The CDR3 protein is CASSTEGQKNTGELFF. CDR3 bases: TGTGCCAGCAGCACCGAGGGACAGAAGAACACCGGGGAGCTGTTTTTT.

The chain combines TRBV7-2 with TRBJ2-7; 8 bases are shared with TRBD2. In germline, CDR1 is SGHTA, CDR2 FQGNSA. The trim removed 2 bases at V and 0 bases at J, leaving 6 bases unmatched. This CDR3 contains 16 residues. The CDR3 loop is CASSLRTGLDSYEQYF. CDR3 nucleotides: TGTGCCAGCAGCTTAAGGACGGGACTAGACTCCTACGAGCAGTACTTC.